This T cell receptor (beta chain) was sequenced for a study of long-term antiretroviral therapy in people with HIV. Per germline, CDR1 DFQATT and CDR2 SNEGSKA (reference sequence). This CDR3 region has 11 residues. V lost 0 bases to trimming and J lost 8 bases, with 7 bases between them. Version v3.0 of the immunoSEQ assay ran at survey level. Repertoires were generated with immunoSEQ multiplex PCR, while TCRdb's copy carries only in-frame clones and drops some. Of tens of thousands of clones in the sample, roughly 86% were seen once. The TCR comes from a woman aged 45 to 65 with HIV. The chain links TRBV20-1 to TRBJ1-2; D not resolved. The starting material was unsorted PBMCs, obtained 0.1 years before starting antiretroviral therapy. CDR3 residues: CSARDLGGYTF. The DNA for the CDR3 is TGCAGTGCTAGAGATTTAGGGGGCTACACCTTC.